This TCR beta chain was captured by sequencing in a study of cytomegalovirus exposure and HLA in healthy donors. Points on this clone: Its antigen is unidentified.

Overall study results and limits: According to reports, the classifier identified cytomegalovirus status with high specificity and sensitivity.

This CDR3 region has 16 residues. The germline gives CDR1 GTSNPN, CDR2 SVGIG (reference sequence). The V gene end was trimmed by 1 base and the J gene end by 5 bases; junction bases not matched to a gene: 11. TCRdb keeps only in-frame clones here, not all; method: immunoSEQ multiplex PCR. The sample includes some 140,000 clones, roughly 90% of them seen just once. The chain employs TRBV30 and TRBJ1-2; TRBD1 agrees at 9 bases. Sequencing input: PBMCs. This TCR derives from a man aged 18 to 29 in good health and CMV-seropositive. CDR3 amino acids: CAWSGIGTGPGYGYTF. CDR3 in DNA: TGTGCCTGGAGTGGGATTGGGACAGGGCCGGGATATGGCTACACCTTC.